This record concerns one T cell receptor beta chain sequence. This entry belongs to a study of T cell changes during pregnancy in multiple sclerosis. This CDR3 region has 15 residues. Per the germline V gene, CDR1 is MNHNY and CDR2 is SVGAGI (reference sequence). The V segment lost 2 bases and the J segment 6 bases; nucleotides outside the gene matches: 1. The method was immunoSEQ multiplex PCR; TCRdb's version includes in-frame clones alone and lacks a portion of them. The sample holds over 70,000 clones; approximately 95% are singletons and the top ten take 3.5% to 4.5%. V usage is TRBV6-6 and J usage is TRBJ2-1; 13 bases agree with TRBD2. The receptor was derived from a female donor with multiple sclerosis, enrolled in a pregnancy study. The material sequenced was peripheral blood, taken in the first trimester of pregnancy. CDR3: CASSYTSGGGNEQFF. DNA of the CDR3: TGTGCCAGCAGTTACACTAGCGGGGGGGGCAATGAGCAGTTCTTC.